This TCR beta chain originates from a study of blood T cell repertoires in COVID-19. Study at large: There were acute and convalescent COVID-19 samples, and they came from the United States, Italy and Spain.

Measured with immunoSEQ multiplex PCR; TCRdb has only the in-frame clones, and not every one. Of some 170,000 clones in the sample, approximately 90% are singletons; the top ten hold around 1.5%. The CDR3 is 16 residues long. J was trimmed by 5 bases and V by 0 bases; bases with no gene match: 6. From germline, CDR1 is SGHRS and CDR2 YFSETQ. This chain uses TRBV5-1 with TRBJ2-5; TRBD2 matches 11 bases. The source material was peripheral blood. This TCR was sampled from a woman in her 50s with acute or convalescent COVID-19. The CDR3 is CASSLGSSGGAETQYF. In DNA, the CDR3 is TGCGCCAGCAGCTTGGGGAGTAGCGGGGGGGCTGAGACCCAGTACTTC.